Included here is one TCR beta chain sequence, with context. Regarding time point: persistent/refractory GD, antithyroid drugs over 5 years with positive TRAb. The TCR library used RNA extracted from PBMCs. In Xi'an, China, an endocrinology department was the source of patients. The sample is drawn from a study of regulatory T cells in long-lasting Graves disease. Study information: Disease was considered persistent Graves' disease after over 5 years of antithyroid drugs (with positive TSH receptor antibodies).

TCR beta libraries were built with iRepertoire HTBI primers and Arm-PCR of CDR3 regions. TCRdb used MiXCR to reprocess the multiplex PCR reads, holding one entry per CDR3 protein. The table records hundreds of thousands of distinct CDR3 sequences, around 20% of them present only once. The CDR3 is made up of 13 amino acids. Germline CDR1 DFQATT, CDR2 SNEGSKA (reference sequence). The V end was cut by 5 bases, the J end by 4 bases, with 15 bases between. The rearrangement links TRBV20-1 to TRBJ2-7, with D maybe TRBD2 (6 bases). The clonotype originates from a female donor with Graves disease. Here the sequenced sample was peripheral blood mononuclear cells (PBMCs), taken when the disease was refractory, from a patient treated with antithyroid drugs. The CDR3 DNA follows: TGCAGTGCTGGTGCGGAGGGCCCATACGAGCAGTACTTC. Translated, it gives CSAGAEGPYEQYF.